This T cell receptor beta chain stems from a study of T cells in Graves' hyperthyroidism and ophthalmopathy. Study-wide findings and caveats: In blood, most of the thyroid clonotypes expanded above 0.001 were also present.

There were TCR beta CDR3 regions amplified from RNA transcripts. The HTBI primer set served for first-round RT-PCR of the TCR CDR3. TCRdb redid the calling of the multiplex PCR reads with MiXCR, one entry per CDR3 protein. The data show around 450,000 distinct CDR3 sequences, roughly 15% seen once. Worth noting for this clonotype: What it binds is unknown.

The CDR3 consists of 15 residues. The germline V gene has CDR1 MDHEN and CDR2 SYDVKM. V dropped 3 bases and J dropped 0 bases, with 8 bases sitting between them. This TCR derives from a woman aged 18-35 years with Graves' hyperthyroidism. The sample taken for sequencing was blood. This sequence joins TRBV28 and TRBJ2-2; no reliable D call. CDR3 nucleotides: TGTGCCAGCAGTTTCTGGCAGGCGAACACCGGGGAGCTGTTTTTT. Its protein product is CASSFWQANTGELFF.